The entry below gives a single TCR beta chain sequence along with its context. Its target is unknown. Assay: immunoSEQ multiplex PCR; the TCRdb copy retains only in-frame clones and omits some. The profile shows more than 55,000 clones, about three quarters of them singletons. The CDR3 is 14 residues long. Per germline, CDR1 ENHRY and CDR2 SYGVKD. V lost 6 bases, J lost 3 bases, and 6 bases stayed unmatched. This sample was included in a study of a mutant IDH1 vaccine in newly diagnosed glioma. This sample's time point: week 23, last vaccination. Every single dose of the vaccine, 300 ug of mutant IDH1 20-mer peptide, came with topical imiquimod.

The source was PBMCs, collected from a glioma patient whose treatment included an IDH1 peptide vaccine. The V call is TRBV10-3, the J call TRBJ2-7; 9 bases map to TRBD1. The receptor was isolated from a woman in her thirties or forties with glioma. Some clones in this sample may be carry-over from other donors' samples. CDR3 in amino acids: CAIRGTGTLYEQYF. The CDR3 DNA reads TGTGCCATCAGGGGGACAGGGACCCTCTACGAGCAGTACTTC.